The 15 T cell receptor beta chains in this list originate from one sample, sequenced in a study of blood T cell repertoires in COVID-19. Assay: immunoSEQ multiplex PCR; the TCRdb copy retains only in-frame clones and omits some. The sample lists around 20,000 clones; 91% were seen once. Material for sequencing was peripheral blood. These receptors originate from a man aged 65-85 years with active COVID-19.

The table lists this clone with a few counts. The genes are TRBV7-2 and TRBJ1-3, with a possible D match to TRBD1 (5 bases). CDR3 length: 13 residues. Trimming stripped 6 bases from V and 4 bases from J, with 10 bases between. Germline CDR1 and CDR2: SGHTA and FQGNSA. CDR3 DNA sequence: TGTGCCAGCAGTACCGACAGAGGAAACACCATATATTTT. This gives the protein CASSTDRGNTIYF.

V and J are TRBV10-1 and TRBJ2-2; 11 bases match TRBD1. V lost 6 bases and J lost 6; bases outside the gene matches: 9. Germline V lookup: CDR1 WNHNN, CDR2 SYGVQD (reference sequence). This CDR3 has 16 residues. CDR3 DNA sequence: TGCGCCAGCAGCCTCGGACAGGGGGCGCAAGCCGGGGAGCTGTTTTTT. This codes for CASSLGQGAQAGELFF.

The gene calls are TRBV4-2 and TRBJ1-5; D perhaps matches TRBD1 (5 bases). Between the trimmed V and J ends, which lost 0 bases and 3 bases, there was a span of 12 bases. In germline, CDR1 is LGHNA, CDR2 YNFKEQ. The CDR3 loop spans 16 amino acids. CDR3 nucleotide sequence: TGTGCCAGCAGCCAAGATACAAGGGGCTTCAATCAGCCCCAGCATTTT. Residues: CASSQDTRGFNQPQHF.

This chain joins TRBV5-1 and TRBJ2-1; 11 positions match TRBD2. The CDR3 spans 13 residues. Germline CDR1 and CDR2: SGHRS and YFSETQ. The V and J ends lost 3 bases and 12 bases, in that order; junction bases with no gene match: 5. Here the CDR3 reads CASSSYSGRVQFF. CDR3 nucleotide sequence: TGCGCCAGCAGCTCCTATAGCGGGAGGGTGCAGTTCTTC.

The chain employs TRBV4-3 and TRBJ2-3; TRBD2 might be the D (6 bases). Deletions cut 1 base from V and 1 base from J, with 9 bases between. Germline V gives CDR1 LGHNA, CDR2 YSLEER. This CDR3 is built from 15 residues. CDR3 sequence: CASSQAAGRTDTQYF. In DNA form, the CDR3 reads TGCGCCAGCAGCCAAGCGGCGGGGCGCACAGATACGCAGTATTTT.

The rearrangement uses TRBV7-9 and TRBJ1-2; D unresolved. The CDR3 loop spans 13 amino acids. V dropped 4 bases and J dropped 2 bases, with 8 bases sitting between them. Germline V CDR1 and CDR2: SEHNR, FQNEAQ (reference sequence). The CDR3 DNA reads as TGTGCCAGCAGCTCCTCCCTAAACTATGGCTACACCTTC. Its protein is CASSSSLNYGYTF. Looking up the rest from reference TRBV7-9 and TRBJ1-2 gives the full variable domain: DTGVSQNPRHKITKRGQNVTFRCDPISEHNRLYWYRQTLGQGPEFLTYFQNEAQLEKSRLLSDRFSAERPKGSFSTLEIQRTEQGDSAMYLCASSSSLNYGYTFGSGTRLTVV.

This chain connects TRBV5-8 to TRBJ2-7, with TRBD1 matching over 9 bases. Trimming removed 5 bases from V and 6 bases from J; junction bases left unmatched: 6. The CDR3 runs 13 residues. The germline gives CDR1 SGHTS, CDR2 YDEGEE. The CDR3 spells CASSYRGQSEQYF. CDR3 coding DNA: TGTGCCAGCAGTTACAGGGGGCAAAGCGAGCAGTACTTC.

This chain joins TRBV5-4 and TRBJ1-4, with D perhaps matching TRBD1 (5 bases). With 4 bases removed from V and 2 bases from J, the gap between germline ends came to 12 bases. Germline V gene lookup returns CDR1 SGHNT and CDR2 YYREEE (reference sequence). CDR3 length: 15 amino acids. The CDR3 DNA reads as TGTGCCAGCAGCATACAAGGGGCCACTAATGAAAAACTGTTTTTT. Translation: CASSIQGATNEKLFF. Looking up the rest from reference TRBV5-4 and TRBJ1-4 gives the full variable domain: ETGVTQSPTHLIKTRGQQVTLRCSSQSGHNTVSWYQQALGQGPQFIFQYYREEENGRGNFPPRFSGLQFPNYSSELNVNALELDDSALYLCASSIQGATNEKLFFGSGTQLSVL.

The rearrangement joins TRBV18 to TRBJ2-1, with 8 bases matching TRBD1. This CDR3 spans 13 amino acids. Unmatched junction bases numbered 3, after V lost 3 bases and J lost 8 bases. The germline V gene encodes CDR1 KGHSH and CDR2 LQKENI. CDR3 loop: CASSPGQGDEQFF. The CDR3 DNA sequence: TGTGCCAGCTCACCTGGACAGGGCGATGAGCAGTTCTTC.

The chain has TRBV28 and TRBJ2-1, with a possible D match to TRBD1 (5 bases). Germline V gene lookup returns CDR1 MDHEN and CDR2 SYDVKM. The germline V and J ends were trimmed by 5 bases and 0 bases, with 17 bases remaining between them. The CDR3 sequence is 17 residues long. The chain's CDR3 is CASSPRVFLSSYNEQFF. DNA of the CDR3: TGTGCCAGCAGTCCCAGGGTGTTCCTGAGCTCCTACAATGAGCAGTTCTTC. The complete variable domain, with remaining parts taken from reference TRBV28 and TRBJ2-1, reads DVKVTQSSRYLVKRTGEKVFLECVQDMDHENMFWYRQDPGLGLRLIYFSYDVKMKEKGDIPEGYSVSREKKERFSLILESASTNQTSMYLCASSPRVFLSSYNEQFFGPGTRLTVL.

This clone was found once. The V call is TRBV6-5, the J call TRBJ1-1, with TRBD1 identical over 8 bases. CDR3 length: 14 residues. V was clipped by 5 bases and J by 10 bases; unmatched bases: 12. The germline V gene has CDR1 MNHEY and CDR2 SVGAGI. The CDR3 bases are TGTGCCAGCAGTAGTCGGACAGGGACGGAAGGAGCTTTCTTT. It encodes CASSSRTGTEGAFF.

V gene TRBV7-2 combines with J gene TRBJ2-1; TRBD2 matches at 14 bases. The V segment lost 6 bases and the J segment 12 bases; nucleotides outside the gene matches: 10. CDR3 size: 15 residues. Germline CDR1 SGHTA, CDR2 FQGNSA. The CDR3 bases are TGTGCCAGCAGTTTCCCGGGACTAGCGGGGGCAGGGCAGTTCTTC. Encoded protein: CASSFPGLAGAGQFF.

The chain links TRBV5-1 to TRBJ1-6, with 9 nucleotides matching TRBD1. This CDR3 comprises 15 residues. The junction had 9 bases not matched to a gene; V was cut back by 2 bases and J by 12 bases. Germline loops: CDR1 SGHRS, CDR2 YFSETQ. The CDR3 region has the DNA TGCGCCAGCAGCTTAACCCCTACAGGGGGCGAACCCCTCCACTTT. This sequence encodes CASSLTPTGGEPLHF.

The table lists this clone with a count of one. The rearrangement links TRBV5-1 to TRBJ1-5; 7 bases are a match to TRBD1. Unmatched junction bases numbered 18, after V lost 5 bases and J lost 7 bases. The germline V gene encodes CDR1 SGHRS and CDR2 YFSETQ. The CDR3 is 17 residues long. Here the CDR3 reads CASRLKQGFGAGQPQHF. CDR3 nucleotides: TGCGCCAGCAGACTGAAACAGGGGTTCGGGGCTGGGCAGCCCCAGCATTTT.

The V gene is TRBV9, the J gene TRBJ1-6, with D perhaps matching TRBD1 (6 bases). This CDR3 spans 14 amino acids. Trimming took 4 bases from V and 8 from J, leaving 13 bases between them. The germline gives CDR1 SGDLS, CDR2 YYNGEE. The CDR3 coding sequence is TGTGCCAGCAGCTTGACAGGAGTGTATTCACCCCTCCACTTT. Translated, it gives CASSLTGVYSPLHF.